The sequence of this T cell receptor beta chain was determined in a study of blood T cell repertoires in COVID-19. Study summary: PBMCs, B-cell-depleted T cells, or T cells provided the cDNA or gDNA that made up the material.

Germline V lookup: CDR1 MDHEN, CDR2 SYDVKM. The CDR3 covers 15 residues. Trimming stripped 4 bases from V and 7 bases from J, with 17 bases between. Using immunoSEQ multiplex PCR, the repertoire was profiled, and TCRdb retains in-frame clones only, with some absent. The sample has some 180,000 clones, 85% seen once. The sequenced sample was PBMCs or T cells enriched from blood (not recorded which). This sequence joins TRBV28 and TRBJ2-1; D possibly corresponds to TRBD2 (6 bases). The receptor was isolated from a middle-aged man who had recovered from COVID-19. CDR3 loop: CASSSSGLGKNEQFF. The DNA of the CDR3 is TGTGCCAGCAGTTCCTCGGGACTCGGTAAGAATGAGCAGTTCTTC.